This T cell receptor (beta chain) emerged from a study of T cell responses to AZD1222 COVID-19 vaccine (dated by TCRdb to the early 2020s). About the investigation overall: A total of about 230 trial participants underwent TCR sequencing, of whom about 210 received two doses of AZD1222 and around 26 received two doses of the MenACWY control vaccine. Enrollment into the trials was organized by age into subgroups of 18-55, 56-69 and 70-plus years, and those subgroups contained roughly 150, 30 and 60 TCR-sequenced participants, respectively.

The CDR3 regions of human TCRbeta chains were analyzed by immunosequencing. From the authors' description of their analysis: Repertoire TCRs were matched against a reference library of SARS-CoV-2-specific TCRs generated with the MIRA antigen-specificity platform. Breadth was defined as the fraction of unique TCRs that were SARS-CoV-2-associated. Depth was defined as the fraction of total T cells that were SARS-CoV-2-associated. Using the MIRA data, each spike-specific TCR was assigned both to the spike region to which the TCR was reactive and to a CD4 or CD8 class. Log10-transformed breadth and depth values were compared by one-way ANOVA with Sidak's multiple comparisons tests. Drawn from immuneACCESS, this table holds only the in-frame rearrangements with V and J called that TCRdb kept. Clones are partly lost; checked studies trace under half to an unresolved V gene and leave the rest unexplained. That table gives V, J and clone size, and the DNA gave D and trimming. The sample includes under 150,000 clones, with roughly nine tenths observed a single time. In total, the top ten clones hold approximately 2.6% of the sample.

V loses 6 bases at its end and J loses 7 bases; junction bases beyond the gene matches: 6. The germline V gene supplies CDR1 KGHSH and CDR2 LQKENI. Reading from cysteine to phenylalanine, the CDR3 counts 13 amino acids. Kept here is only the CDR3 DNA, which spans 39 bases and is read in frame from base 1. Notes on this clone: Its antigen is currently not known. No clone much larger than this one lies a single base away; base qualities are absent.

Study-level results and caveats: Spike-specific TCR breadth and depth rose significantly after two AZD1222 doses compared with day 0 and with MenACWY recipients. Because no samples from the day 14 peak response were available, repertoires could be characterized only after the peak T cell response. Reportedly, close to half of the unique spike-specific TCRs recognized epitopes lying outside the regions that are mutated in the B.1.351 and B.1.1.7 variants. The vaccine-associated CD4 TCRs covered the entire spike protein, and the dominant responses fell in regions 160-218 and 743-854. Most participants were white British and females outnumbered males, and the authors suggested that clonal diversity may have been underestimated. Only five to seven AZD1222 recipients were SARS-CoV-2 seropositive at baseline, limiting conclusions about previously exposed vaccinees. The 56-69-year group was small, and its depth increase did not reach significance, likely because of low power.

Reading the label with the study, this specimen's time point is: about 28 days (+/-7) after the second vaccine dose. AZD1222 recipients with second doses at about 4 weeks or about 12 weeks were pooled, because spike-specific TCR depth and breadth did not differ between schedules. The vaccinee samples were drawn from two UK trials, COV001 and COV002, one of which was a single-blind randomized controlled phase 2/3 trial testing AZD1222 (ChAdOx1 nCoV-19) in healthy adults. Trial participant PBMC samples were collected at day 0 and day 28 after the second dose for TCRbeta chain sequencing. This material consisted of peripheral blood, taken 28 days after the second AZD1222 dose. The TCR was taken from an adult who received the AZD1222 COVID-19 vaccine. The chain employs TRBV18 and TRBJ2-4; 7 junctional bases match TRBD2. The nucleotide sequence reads TGTGCCAGCTCTCGGGGGGATTCGAACATTCAGTACTTC. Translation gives CASSRGDSNIQYF.